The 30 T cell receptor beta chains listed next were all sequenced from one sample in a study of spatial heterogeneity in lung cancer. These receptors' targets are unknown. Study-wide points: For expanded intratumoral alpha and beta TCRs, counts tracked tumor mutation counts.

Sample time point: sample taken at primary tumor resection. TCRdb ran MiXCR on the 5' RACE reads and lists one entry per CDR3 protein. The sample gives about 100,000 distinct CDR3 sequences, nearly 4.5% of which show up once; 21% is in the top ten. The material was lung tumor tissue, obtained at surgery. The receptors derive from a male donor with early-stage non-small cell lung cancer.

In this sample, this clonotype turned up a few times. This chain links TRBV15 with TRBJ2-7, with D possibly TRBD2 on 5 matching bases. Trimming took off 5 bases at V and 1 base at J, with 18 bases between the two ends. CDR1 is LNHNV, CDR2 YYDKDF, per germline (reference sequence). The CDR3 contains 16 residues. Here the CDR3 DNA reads TGTGCCACCAGCGGGTCCCAACACGGGGTTTCCTACGAGCAGTACTTC. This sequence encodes CATSGSQHGVSYEQYF. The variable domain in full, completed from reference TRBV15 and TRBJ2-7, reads DAMVIQNPRYQVTQFGKPVTLSCSQTLNHNVMYWYQQKSSQAPKLLFHYYDKDFNNEADTPDNFQSRRPNTSFCFLDIRSPGLGDTAMYLCATSGSQHGVSYEQYFGPGTRLTVT.

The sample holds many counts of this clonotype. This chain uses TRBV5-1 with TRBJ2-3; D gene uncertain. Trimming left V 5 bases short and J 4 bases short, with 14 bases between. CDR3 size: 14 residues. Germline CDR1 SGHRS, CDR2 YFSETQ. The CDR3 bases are TGCGCCAGCAGTCCCCAAGGTGGGGCAGATACGCAGTATTTT. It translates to CASSPQGGADTQYF.

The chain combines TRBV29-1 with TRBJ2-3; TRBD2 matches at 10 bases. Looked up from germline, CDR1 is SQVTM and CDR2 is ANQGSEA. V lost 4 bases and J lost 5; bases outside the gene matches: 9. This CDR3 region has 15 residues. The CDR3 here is CSVVPLAGPRDTQYF. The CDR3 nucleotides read TGCAGCGTTGTCCCACTAGCGGGACCACGAGATACGCAGTATTTT.

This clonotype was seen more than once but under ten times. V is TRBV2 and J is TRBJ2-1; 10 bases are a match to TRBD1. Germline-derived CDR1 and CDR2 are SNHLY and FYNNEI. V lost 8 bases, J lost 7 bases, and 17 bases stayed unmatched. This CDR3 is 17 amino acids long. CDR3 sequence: CASRRPSPDRGINEQFF. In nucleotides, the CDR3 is TGTGCCAGCCGACGACCATCTCCGGACAGGGGGATTAATGAGCAGTTCTTC. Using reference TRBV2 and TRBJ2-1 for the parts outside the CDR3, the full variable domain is EPEVTQTPSHQVTQMGQEVILRCVPISNHLYFYWYRQILGQKVEFLVSFYNNEISEKSEIFDDQFSVERPDGSNFTLKIRSTKLEDSAMYFCASRRPSPDRGINEQFFGPGTRLTVL.

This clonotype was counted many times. Here the CDR3 DNA reads TGCGCCAGCAGTCCGACACTAAACTCCTACGAGCAGTACTTC. Its translation: CASSPTLNSYEQYF. The V gene is TRBV10-1, the J gene TRBJ2-7; D ambiguous. The V end lost 5 bases, the J end lost 0 bases, and 11 bases lay between the germline ends. Germline V gene sequence: CDR1 WNHNN, CDR2 SYGVQD (reference sequence). The CDR3 is made up of 14 amino acids.

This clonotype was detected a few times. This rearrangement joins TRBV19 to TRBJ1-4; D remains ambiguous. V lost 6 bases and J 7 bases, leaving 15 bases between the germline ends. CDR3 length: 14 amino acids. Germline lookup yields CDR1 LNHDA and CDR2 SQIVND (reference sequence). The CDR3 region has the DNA TGTGCCAGTAGGATACGGGCATCTAGTGAAAAACTGTTTTTT. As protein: CASRIRASSEKLFF.

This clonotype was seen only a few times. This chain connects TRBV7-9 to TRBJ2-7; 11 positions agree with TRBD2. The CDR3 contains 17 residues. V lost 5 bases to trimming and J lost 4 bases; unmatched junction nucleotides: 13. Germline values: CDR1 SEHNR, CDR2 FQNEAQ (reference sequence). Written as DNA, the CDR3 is TGTGCCAGCAGCCTCGCGAGCGTCCTAGCGGGAGGTTACGAGCAGTACTTC. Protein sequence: CASSLASVLAGGYEQYF.

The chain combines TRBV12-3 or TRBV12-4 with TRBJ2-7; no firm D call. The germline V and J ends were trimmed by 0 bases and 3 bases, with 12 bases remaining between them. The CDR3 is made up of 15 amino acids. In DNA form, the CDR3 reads TGTGCCAGCAGTTTAGCGCAGCTAGGATTCTACGAGCAGTACTTC. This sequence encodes CASSLAQLGFYEQYF.

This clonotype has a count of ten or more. In nucleotides, the CDR3 is TGTGCCAGCAGTTACGCCGGGAGCGGGGGCAATGAGCAGTTCTTC. This translates into CASSYAGSGGNEQFF. The chain links TRBV6-5 to TRBJ2-1, with 8 positions matching TRBD2. The CDR3 loop spans 15 amino acids. Germline CDR1 and CDR2: MNHEY and SVGAGI. The J segment lost 6 bases and the V segment lost 2 bases, leaving 6 bases of the junction unmatched.

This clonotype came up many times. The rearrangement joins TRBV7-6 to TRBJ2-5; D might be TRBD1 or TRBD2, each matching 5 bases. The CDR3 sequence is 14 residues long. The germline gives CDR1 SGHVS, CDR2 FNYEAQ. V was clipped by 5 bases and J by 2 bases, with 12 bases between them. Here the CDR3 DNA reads TGTGCCAGCAGCAGAACCGGGGCACAAGAGACCCAGTACTTC. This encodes CASSRTGAQETQYF.

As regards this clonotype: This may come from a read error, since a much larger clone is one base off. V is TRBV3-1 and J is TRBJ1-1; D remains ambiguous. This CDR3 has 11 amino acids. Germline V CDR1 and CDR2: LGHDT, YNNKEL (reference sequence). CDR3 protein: CASGVNSEAFF. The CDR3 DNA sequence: TGTGCCAGCGGGGTGAACTCTGAAGCTTTCTTT. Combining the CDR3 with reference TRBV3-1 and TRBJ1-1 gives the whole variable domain DTAVSQTPKYLVTQMGNDKSIKCEQNLGHDTMYWYKQDSKKFLKIMFSYNNKELIINETVPNRFSPKSPDKAHLNLHINSLELGDSAVYFCASGVNSEAFFGQGTRLTVV.

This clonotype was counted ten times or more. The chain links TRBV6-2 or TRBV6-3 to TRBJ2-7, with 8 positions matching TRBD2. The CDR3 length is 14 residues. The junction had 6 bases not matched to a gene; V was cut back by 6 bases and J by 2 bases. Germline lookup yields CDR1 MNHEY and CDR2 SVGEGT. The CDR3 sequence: CASSLAGSAYEQYF. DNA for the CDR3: TGTGCCAGCAGCCTAGCGGGTTCAGCCTACGAGCAGTACTTC.

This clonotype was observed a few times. CDR3 in DNA: TGTGCCAGCAGTTTAGCCTGGGAGGGTCCCCTCTCCTACGAGCAGTACTTC. Encoded protein: CASSLAWEGPLSYEQYF. The V gene is TRBV12-3 or TRBV12-4, the J gene TRBJ2-7; 7 bases match TRBD2. Losses at the gene ends were 0 bases for V and 0 bases for J; bases not matched to a gene: 8. The CDR3 is 17 amino acids.

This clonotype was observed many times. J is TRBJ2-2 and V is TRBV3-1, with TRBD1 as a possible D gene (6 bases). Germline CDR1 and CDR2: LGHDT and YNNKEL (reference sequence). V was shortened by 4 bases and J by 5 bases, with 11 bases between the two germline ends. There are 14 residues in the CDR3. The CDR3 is CASSPYRDTGELFF. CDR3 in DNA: TGTGCCAGCAGCCCTTACAGGGATACCGGGGAGCTGTTTTTT.

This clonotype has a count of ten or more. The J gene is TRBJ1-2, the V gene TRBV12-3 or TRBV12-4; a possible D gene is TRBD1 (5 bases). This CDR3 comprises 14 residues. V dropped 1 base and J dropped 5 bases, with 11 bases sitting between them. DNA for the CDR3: TGTGCCAGCAGTTTAGGCGGGTGGGGGTATGGCTACACCTTC. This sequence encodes CASSLGGWGYGYTF.

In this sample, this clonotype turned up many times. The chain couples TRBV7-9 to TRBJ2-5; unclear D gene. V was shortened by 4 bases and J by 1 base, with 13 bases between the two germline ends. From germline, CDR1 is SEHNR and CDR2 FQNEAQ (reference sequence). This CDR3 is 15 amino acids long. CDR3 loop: CASSWSRPVQETQYF. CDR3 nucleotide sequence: TGTGCCAGCAGCTGGTCGAGACCCGTCCAAGAGACCCAGTACTTC. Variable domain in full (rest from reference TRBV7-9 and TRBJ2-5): DTGVSQNPRHKITKRGQNVTFRCDPISEHNRLYWYRQTLGQGPEFLTYFQNEAQLEKSRLLSDRFSAERPKGSFSTLEIQRTEQGDSAMYLCASSWSRPVQETQYFGPGTRLLVL.

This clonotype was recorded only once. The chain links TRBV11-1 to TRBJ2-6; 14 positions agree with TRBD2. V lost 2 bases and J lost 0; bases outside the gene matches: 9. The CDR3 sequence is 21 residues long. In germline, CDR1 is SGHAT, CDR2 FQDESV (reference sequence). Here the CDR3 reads CASSLFGTSGRLTSGANVLTF. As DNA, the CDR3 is TGTGCCAGCAGCTTATTCGGGACTAGCGGGAGATTAACCTCTGGGGCCAACGTCCTGACTTTC.

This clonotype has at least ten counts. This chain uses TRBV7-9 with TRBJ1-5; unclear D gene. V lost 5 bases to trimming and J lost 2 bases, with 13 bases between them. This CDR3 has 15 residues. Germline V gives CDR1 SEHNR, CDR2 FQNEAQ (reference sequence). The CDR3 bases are TGTGCCAGCAGCCGGACCTCAGCTGGCAATCAGCCCCAGCATTTT. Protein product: CASSRTSAGNQPQHF.

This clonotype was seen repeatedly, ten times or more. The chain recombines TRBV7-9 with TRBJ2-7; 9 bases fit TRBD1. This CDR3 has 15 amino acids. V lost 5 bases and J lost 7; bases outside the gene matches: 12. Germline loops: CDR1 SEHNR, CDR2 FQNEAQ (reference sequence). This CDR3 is CASSLLAGQGSEQYF. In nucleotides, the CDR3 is TGTGCCAGCAGCCTACTTGCTGGACAGGGGAGTGAGCAGTACTTC.

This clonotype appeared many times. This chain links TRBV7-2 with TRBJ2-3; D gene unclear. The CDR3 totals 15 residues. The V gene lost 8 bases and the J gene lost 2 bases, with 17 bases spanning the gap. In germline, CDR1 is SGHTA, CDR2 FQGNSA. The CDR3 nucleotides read TGTGCCAGCGGCTCTGCTTCGACCCCCACAGATACGCAGTATTTT. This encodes CASGSASTPTDTQYF.

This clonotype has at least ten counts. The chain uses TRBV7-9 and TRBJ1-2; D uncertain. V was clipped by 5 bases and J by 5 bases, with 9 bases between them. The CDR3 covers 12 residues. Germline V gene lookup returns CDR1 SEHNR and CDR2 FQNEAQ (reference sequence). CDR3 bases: TGTGCCAGCAGCCCCGGAGATTATGGCTACACCTTC. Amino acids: CASSPGDYGYTF. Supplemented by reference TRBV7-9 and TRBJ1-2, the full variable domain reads DTGVSQNPRHKITKRGQNVTFRCDPISEHNRLYWYRQTLGQGPEFLTYFQNEAQLEKSRLLSDRFSAERPKGSFSTLEIQRTEQGDSAMYLCASSPGDYGYTFGSGTRLTVV.

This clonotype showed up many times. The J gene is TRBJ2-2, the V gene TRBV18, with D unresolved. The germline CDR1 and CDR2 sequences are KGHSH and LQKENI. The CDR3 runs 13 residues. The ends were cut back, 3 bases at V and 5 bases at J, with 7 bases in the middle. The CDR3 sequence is CASSPDGTGELFF. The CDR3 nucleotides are TGTGCCAGCTCACCCGACGGGACCGGGGAGCTGTTTTTT.

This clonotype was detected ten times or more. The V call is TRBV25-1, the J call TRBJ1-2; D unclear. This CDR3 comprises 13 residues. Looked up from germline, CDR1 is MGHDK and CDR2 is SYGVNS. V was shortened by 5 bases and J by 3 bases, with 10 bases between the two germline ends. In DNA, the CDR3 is TGTGCCAGCAGTTTAGGGCAGTACTATGGCTACACCTTC. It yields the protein CASSLGQYYGYTF.

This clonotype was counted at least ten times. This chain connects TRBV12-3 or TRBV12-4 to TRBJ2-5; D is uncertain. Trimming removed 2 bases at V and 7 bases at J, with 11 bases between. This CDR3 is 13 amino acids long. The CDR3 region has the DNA TGTGCCAGCAGTTTAATCGGGTTTGGGACCCAGTACTTC. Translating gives CASSLIGFGTQYF.

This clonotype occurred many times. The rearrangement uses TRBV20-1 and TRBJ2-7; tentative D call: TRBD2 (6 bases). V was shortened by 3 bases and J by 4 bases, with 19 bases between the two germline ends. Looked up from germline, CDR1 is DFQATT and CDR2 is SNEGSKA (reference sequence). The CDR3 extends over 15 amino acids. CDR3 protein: CSASTLANGPYEQYF. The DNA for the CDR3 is TGCAGTGCTAGTACACTAGCCAACGGACCTTACGAGCAGTACTTC.

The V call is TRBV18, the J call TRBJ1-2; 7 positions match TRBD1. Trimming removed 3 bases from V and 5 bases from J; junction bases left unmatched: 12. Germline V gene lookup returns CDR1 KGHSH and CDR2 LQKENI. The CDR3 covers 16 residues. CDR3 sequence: CASSPGGDGQAYGYTF. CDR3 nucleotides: TGTGCCAGCTCACCTGGGGGCGATGGACAGGCTTATGGCTACACCTTC.

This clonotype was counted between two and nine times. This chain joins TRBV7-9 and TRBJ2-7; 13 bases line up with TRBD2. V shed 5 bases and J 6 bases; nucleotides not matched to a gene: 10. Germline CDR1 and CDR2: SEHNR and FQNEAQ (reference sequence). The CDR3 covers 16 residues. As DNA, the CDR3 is TGTGCCAGCAGCACGGGACTAGCGGGGATCGGGACCGAGCAGTACTTC. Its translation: CASSTGLAGIGTEQYF.

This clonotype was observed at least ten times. The CDR3: CASSFLGNEQFF. CDR3 bases: TGTGCCAGCAGCTTCTTAGGGAATGAGCAGTTCTTC. The chain links TRBV11-2 to TRBJ2-1; D uncertain. CDR1 and CDR2 (germline): SGHAT, FQNNGV. Between the trimmed V and J ends, which lost 3 bases and 7 bases, there was a span of 7 bases. The CDR3 runs 12 residues.

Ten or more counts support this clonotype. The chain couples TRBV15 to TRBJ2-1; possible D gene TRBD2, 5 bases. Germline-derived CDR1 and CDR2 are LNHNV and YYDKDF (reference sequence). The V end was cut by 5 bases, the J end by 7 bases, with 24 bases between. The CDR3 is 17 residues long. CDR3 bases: TGTGCCACCAGCGTGAACTCCGGCCTGGGTTCGGGGAATGAGCAGTTCTTC. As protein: CATSVNSGLGSGNEQFF. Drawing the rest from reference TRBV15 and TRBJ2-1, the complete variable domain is DAMVIQNPRYQVTQFGKPVTLSCSQTLNHNVMYWYQQKSSQAPKLLFHYYDKDFNNEADTPDNFQSRRPNTSFCFLDIRSPGLGDTAMYLCATSVNSGLGSGNEQFFGPGTRLTVL.

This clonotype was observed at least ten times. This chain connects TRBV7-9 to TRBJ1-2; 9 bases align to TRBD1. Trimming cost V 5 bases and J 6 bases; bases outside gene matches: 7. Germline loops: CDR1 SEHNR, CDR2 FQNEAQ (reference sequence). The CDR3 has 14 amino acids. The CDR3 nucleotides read TGTGCCAGCAGCCCGGGGACAGGGCTAGATGGCTACACCTTC. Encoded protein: CASSPGTGLDGYTF.